The text below deals with one T cell receptor (beta chain). There are 13 residues in the CDR3. Looked up from germline, CDR1 is SQVTM and CDR2 is ANQGSEA. Deletions cut 3 bases from V and 1 base from J, with 9 bases between. With TRAV- and TRBV-specific primers, first-strand cDNA was made, covering the alpha and beta chains. The PCR that amplified TCRs ran for about 18 cycles, relying on a constant-region primer and a V-primer adapter. MiXCR, run by TCRdb on the reads, gives a single entry per CDR3 protein. Of over 9,000 distinct CDR3 sequences listed, around 40% are singletons. The record originates from a study of low-dose radiotherapy and immunotherapy resistance in tumors. For the study at large: Intravenous ipilimumab 1 mg/kg every six weeks was given with nivolumab 240 mg every two weeks.

The chain recombines TRBV29-1 with TRBJ1-1; D may be TRBD1 (5 bases). The origin of this receptor is a human donor with advanced metastatic prostate, ovarian, gallbladder or colorectal cancer (not recorded which). This table probably holds off-target reads from a library built for another chain. Written as DNA, the CDR3 is TGCAGCGTTGATATCGGACAGAACACTGAAGCTTTCTTT. Translation: CSVDIGQNTEAFF.